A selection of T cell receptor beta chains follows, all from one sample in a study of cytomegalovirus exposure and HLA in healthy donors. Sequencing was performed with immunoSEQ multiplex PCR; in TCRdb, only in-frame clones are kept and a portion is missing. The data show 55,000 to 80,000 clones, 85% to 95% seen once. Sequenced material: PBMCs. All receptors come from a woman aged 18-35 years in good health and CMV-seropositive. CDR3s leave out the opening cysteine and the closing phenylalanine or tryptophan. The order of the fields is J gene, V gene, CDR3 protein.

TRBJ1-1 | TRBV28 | ASSTQTGVNTEAF
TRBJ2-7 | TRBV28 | ASHGGGLPYEQY
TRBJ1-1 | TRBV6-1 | ASSVTGVDTEAF
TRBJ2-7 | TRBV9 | ASAPNSQGAPYEQY
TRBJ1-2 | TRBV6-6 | ASSYPTGGGGYT
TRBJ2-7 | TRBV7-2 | ASSQNSGSEQY
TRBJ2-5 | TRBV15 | ATSKTGRGNGETQY
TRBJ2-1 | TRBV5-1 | ASSLAEGPYEQF
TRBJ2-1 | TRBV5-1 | ASSSTGVAGVYNEQF
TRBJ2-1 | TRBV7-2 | ASILEARIEQF
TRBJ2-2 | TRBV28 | ASSSPSGQPTGELF
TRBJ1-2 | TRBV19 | ASSRARGDGGYT
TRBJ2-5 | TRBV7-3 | ASSLARADRETQY
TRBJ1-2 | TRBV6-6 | ASINEGVYGYT
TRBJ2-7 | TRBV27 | ASRQASSYEQY
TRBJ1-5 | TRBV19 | ASSKKGQDNQPQH
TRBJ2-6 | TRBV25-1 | ASSEWIYRAGANVLT
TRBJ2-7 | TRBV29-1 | SVVSDSYEQY
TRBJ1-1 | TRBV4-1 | ASSLYVLGSTEAF
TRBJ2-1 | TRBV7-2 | ASSLARQAEQF
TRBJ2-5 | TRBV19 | ASTKGREGTQY
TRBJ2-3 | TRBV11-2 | ASSFGYGTAGTDTQY
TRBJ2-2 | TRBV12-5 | ASGLQNPPGQGLSTNTGELF
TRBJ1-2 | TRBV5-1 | ASSLVGDPPGYT
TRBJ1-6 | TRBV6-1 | ASSRVNSPLH
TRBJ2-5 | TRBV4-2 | ASSLGQAGETQY
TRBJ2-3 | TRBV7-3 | ASSLDERQVLTDTQY
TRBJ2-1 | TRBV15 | ATSRAPGLGLNEQF
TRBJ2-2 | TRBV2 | ASNRGRKGYTGELF
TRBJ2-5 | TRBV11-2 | ASSNYRGQETQY
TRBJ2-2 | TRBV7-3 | ASSQTGSTGELF
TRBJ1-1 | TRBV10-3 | AIKGGEGTEAF
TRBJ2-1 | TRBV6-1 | ASSAYNEQF
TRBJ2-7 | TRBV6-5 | ASSPDRTSSYEQY
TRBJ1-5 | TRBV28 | ALDRGSPTLNQPQH
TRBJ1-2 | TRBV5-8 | ASSSYGGWST
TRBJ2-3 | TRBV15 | ATSKRTGQRTQY
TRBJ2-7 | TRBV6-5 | ASSSRRGYEQY
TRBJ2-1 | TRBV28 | ASSLREIYEQF
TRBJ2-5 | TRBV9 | ASSVGSRGGQETQY
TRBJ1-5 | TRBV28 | ASSTGMEPQH
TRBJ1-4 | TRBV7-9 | ASSLGRVGEKLF
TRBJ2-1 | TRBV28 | ASSRHSSGDYNEQF
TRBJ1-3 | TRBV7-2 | ASSSDRKSGNTIY
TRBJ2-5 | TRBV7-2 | ASSLVRGPQETQY
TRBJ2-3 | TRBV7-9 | ASSKGLGVADTQY
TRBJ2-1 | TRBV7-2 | ASSLGARGGSGGQF
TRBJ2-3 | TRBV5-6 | ASSLGGARTDTQY
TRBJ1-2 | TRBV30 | AWTGGARWSFYGYT
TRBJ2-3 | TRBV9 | ASSVGASGYTDTQY
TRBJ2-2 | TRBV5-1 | ASSEGQGGTGELF
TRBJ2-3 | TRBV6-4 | ASSDSSGGTDTQY
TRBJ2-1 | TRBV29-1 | SVVGTGWGNEQF
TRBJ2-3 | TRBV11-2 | ASSLVLGLAGTSQY
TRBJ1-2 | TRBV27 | ASSKGQPVLYGYT